Shown below are 26 T cell receptor beta chains from a single sample sequenced in a study of T cell repertoires in cytomegalovirus infection. MiXCR, run by TCRdb on the reads, gives a single entry per CDR3 protein. The sample has roughly 80,000 distinct CDR3 sequences, roughly a quarter seen once. These receptors have no identified antigens. The material was CD8+ T cells from cultured PBMCs, obtained from culture after CMV antigen stimulation. These receptors all stem from a human donor in good health (CMV status not recorded). Some clones in this sample may be carry-over from other donors' samples.

Concerning this clonotype itself: A much larger clone differs by one base, so this may be a read error. This sequence joins TRBV7-2 and TRBJ2-7, with 7 bases fitting TRBD2. The germline V gene encodes CDR1 SGHTA and CDR2 FQGNSA. The CDR3 consists of 14 residues. CDR3 nucleotides: TGTGCCAGCCTCGGCGGGGGTTCGAACTACAAGCAGTACTTC. This encodes CASLGGGSNYKQYF.

The chain joins TRBV6-2 or TRBV6-3 to TRBJ2-3; tentative D call: TRBD1 (5 bases). Trimming stripped 3 bases from V and 10 bases from J, with 11 bases between. Per the germline V gene, CDR1 is MNHEY and CDR2 is SVGEGT. This CDR3 spans 12 amino acids. CDR3 region: CASSYWQGAQYF. CDR3 DNA sequence: TGTGCCAGCAGTTATTGGCAGGGTGCGCAGTATTTT.

This clonotype was counted between two and nine times. The junction departs from the called germline gene at one end, perhaps through a read error. The rearrangement joins TRBV2 to TRBJ2-7; no clear D gene. Germline V gene lookup returns CDR1 SNHLY and CDR2 FYNNEI. The CDR3 contains 11 residues. The CDR3 DNA follows: TGTGCCAGCACCCTCAACTCGGTCGGCGGATTC. As protein: CASTLNSVGGF.

The gene calls are TRBV27 and TRBJ2-5, with D perhaps matching TRBD1 (6 bases). This CDR3 comprises 16 residues. Germline V gives CDR1 MNHEY, CDR2 SMNVEV (reference sequence). V lost 5 bases to trimming and J lost 4 bases, with 20 bases between them. The DNA of the CDR3 is TGTGCCAGCAGTCCCCCGGGACATAAAGGACGAGAGACCCAGTACTTC. Encoded protein: CASSPPGHKGRETQYF.

This clonotype appeared many times. The chain carries TRBV12-3 or TRBV12-4 and TRBJ1-1; maybe TRBD1 (5 bases). Deletions cut 3 bases from V and 4 bases from J, with 9 bases between. The CDR3 extends over 13 amino acids. The CDR3 here is CASSLGGATEAFF. In DNA form, the CDR3 reads TGTGCCAGCAGTTTGGGAGGGGCCACTGAAGCTTTCTTT.

Written as DNA, the CDR3 is TGTGCCAGCAGCCCCGTCCAGGACATCTCCTACGAGCAGTACTTC. Translating it yields CASSPVQDISYEQYF. This chain connects TRBV7-9 to TRBJ2-7; possibly TRBD1 for D (5 bases). The V end lost 5 bases, the J end lost 0 bases, and 14 bases lay between the germline ends. This CDR3 contains 15 residues. Per germline, CDR1 SEHNR and CDR2 FQNEAQ (reference sequence).

The chain carries TRBV27 and TRBJ1-1; the D is unclear. V lost 7 bases, J lost 4 bases, and 16 bases lay in between. The CDR3 totals 14 residues. Germline CDR1 is MNHEY and CDR2 is SMNVEV (reference sequence). CDR3 sequence reads: CASIGIRVGTEAFF. CDR3 nucleotides: TGTGCCAGCATAGGTATAAGGGTCGGCACTGAAGCTTTCTTT.

This clonotype has just a few counts. The V gene is TRBV12-3 or TRBV12-4, the J gene TRBJ2-3; 8 bases align to TRBD2. There are 16 residues in the CDR3. With 3 bases clipped from V and 0 bases from J, the junction kept 5 bases outside the gene matches. The CDR3 DNA sequence: TGTGCCAGCAGTTTTGGTAGCGGGGCTAGCACAGATACGCAGTATTTT. This encodes CASSFGSGASTDTQYF.

This clonotype was observed a few times. The rearrangement links TRBV4-3 to TRBJ1-1; D is ambiguous. V was cut by 3 bases and J by 2 bases, with 7 bases left in between. This CDR3 has 13 amino acids. Germline assignment: CDR1 LGHNA and CDR2 YSLEER. CDR3 DNA: TGCGCCAGCAGCCACTTCGCCAACACTGAAGCTTTCTTT. Amino acid sequence: CASSHFANTEAFF.

The genes are TRBV3-1 and TRBJ1-6; D is unclear. The germline gives CDR1 LGHDT, CDR2 YNNKEL (reference sequence). With 0 bases removed from V and 12 bases from J, the gap between germline ends came to 9 bases. The CDR3 contains 13 residues. The DNA for the CDR3 is TGTGCCAGCAGCCAAGACCCCGGGGAACCCCTCCACTTT. Translating gives CASSQDPGEPLHF.

V gene TRBV5-8 combines with J gene TRBJ2-2, with 7 bases matching TRBD2. Germline trimming cut 4 bases from V and 6 bases from J; bases unmatched to any gene: 9. Germline assignment: CDR1 SGHTS and CDR2 YDEGEE. This CDR3 contains 15 residues. CDR3 sequence (DNA): TGTGCCAGCAGCCCGGGGACTATCAGGTCCGGGGAGCTGTTTTTT. Amino acids: CASSPGTIRSGELFF.

This chain connects TRBV30 to TRBJ1-1; TRBD1 is a possible D gene (5 bases). CDR3 length: 15 amino acids. The ends were cut back, 0 bases at V and 2 bases at J, with 13 bases in the middle. Germline V lookup: CDR1 GTSNPN, CDR2 SVGIG (reference sequence). CDR3 sequence reads: CAWSVPGGPNTEAFF. The DNA of the CDR3 is TGTGCCTGGAGTGTACCCGGGGGACCCAACACTGAAGCTTTCTTT.

This clonotype has a handful of counts. The chain couples TRBV28 to TRBJ1-4; TRBD1 aligns across 8 bases. The trim removed 1 base at V and 6 bases at J, leaving 4 bases unmatched. The V gene's germline CDR1 is MDHEN and CDR2 SYDVKM. The CDR3 consists of 15 residues. CDR3: CASSLYPGGDEKLFF. In nucleotides, the CDR3 is TGTGCCAGCAGTTTATACCCAGGGGGCGATGAAAAACTGTTTTTT.

This clonotype was counted a few times. The chain couples TRBV20-1 to TRBJ2-3; TRBD2 aligns across 7 bases. Germline V gene sequence: CDR1 DFQATT, CDR2 SNEGSKA (reference sequence). V gave up 3 bases and J gave up 2 bases; unmatched junction bases: 17. The CDR3 is 18 amino acids. The CDR3 region is CSARQSGNPRLPTDTQYF. As DNA, the CDR3 is TGCAGTGCTAGGCAGAGCGGGAACCCCCGACTACCCACAGATACGCAGTATTTT.

The chain employs TRBV5-4 and TRBJ2-2; D is uncertain. With 4 bases removed from V and 6 bases from J, the gap between germline ends came to 13 bases. The length of the CDR3 is 14 residues. Germline V gene data show CDR1 as SGHNT and CDR2 as YYREEE (reference sequence). In nucleotides, the CDR3 is TGTGCCAGCAGCCCCCCAGGACGAGCCGGGGAGCTGTTTTTT. Protein: CASSPPGRAGELFF.

This clonotype was counted between two and nine times. V gene TRBV6-2 or TRBV6-3 combines with J gene TRBJ1-1; D is unresolved. Germline loops: CDR1 MNHEY, CDR2 SVGEGT. V was cut by 7 bases and J by 7 bases, with 19 bases left in between. This CDR3 contains 14 residues. The CDR3 nucleotides read TGTGCCAGCATACTCGCGGTAGGGTGGGGTGAAGCTTTCTTT. Its translation is CASILAVGWGEAFF.

This clonotype turned up a few times. The chain combines TRBV6-1 with TRBJ2-7; D might be TRBD2 (7 bases). From germline, CDR1 is MNHNS and CDR2 SASEGT. V lost 5 bases, J lost 4 bases, and 12 bases lay in between. The CDR3 spans 13 residues. This CDR3 reads CASSQGGAYEQYF. DNA for the CDR3: TGTGCCAGCAGTCAAGGGGGGGCGTACGAGCAGTACTTC.

Only a few counts were recorded for this clonotype. CDR3 amino acids: CASSQDSFSTDTQYF. The CDR3 nucleotides are TGTGCCAGCAGCCAGGACAGCTTTAGCACAGATACGCAGTATTTT. The chain recombines TRBV7-2 with TRBJ2-3; maybe TRBD1 (6 bases). Trimming left V 5 bases short and J 0 bases short, with 12 bases between. Germline-derived CDR1 and CDR2 are SGHTA and FQGNSA. The CDR3 is 15 amino acids.

Many counts were recorded for this clonotype. The rearrangement joins TRBV7-8 to TRBJ2-5, with D tentatively TRBD2 (5 bases). This CDR3 has 16 amino acids. V was shortened by 1 base and J by 5 bases, with 17 bases between the two germline ends. Germline V gives CDR1 SGHVS, CDR2 FQNEAQ. CDR3 residues: CASSLDLDSTGETQYF. The CDR3 DNA is TGTGCCAGCAGCTTAGATTTAGACTCCACGGGGGAGACCCAGTACTTC.

Ten or more counts support this clonotype. The rearrangement links TRBV12-3 or TRBV12-4 to TRBJ2-1; possible D gene TRBD2, 6 bases. The CDR3 loop spans 15 amino acids. Deletions cut 2 bases from V and 7 bases from J, with 15 bases between. Written as DNA, the CDR3 is TGTGCCAGCAGTTTATTGGGGGAGGCGGAGAATGAGCAGTTCTTC. Translation: CASSLLGEAENEQFF.

This clonotype occurred a few times. The rearrangement links TRBV12-3 or TRBV12-4 to TRBJ2-2; D uncertain. V was cut by 2 bases and J by 6 bases, with 7 bases left in between. The CDR3 totals 13 residues. CDR3 nucleotide sequence: TGTGCCAGCAGTTTAAGCCGGCCCGGGGAGCTGTTTTTT. This sequence encodes CASSLSRPGELFF.

This clonotype was counted ten times or more. The chain combines TRBV7-2 with TRBJ2-1, with TRBD1 matching 7 bases. V lost 6 bases to trimming and J lost 5 bases; unmatched junction nucleotides: 4. The CDR3 spans 13 residues. Germline V gene data show CDR1 as SGHTA and CDR2 as FQGNSA. The DNA of the CDR3 is TGTGCCAGCAGGAAGACAGGGAACAATGAGCAGTTCTTC. As protein: CASRKTGNNEQFF.

In this sample, this clonotype turned up many times. The V and J genes are TRBV29-1 and TRBJ2-7; 9 nucleotides agree with TRBD2. Germline V gene data show CDR1 as SQVTM and CDR2 as ANQGSEA. V lost 4 bases and J lost 3; bases outside the gene matches: 4. The CDR3 is 13 amino acids. The DNA of the CDR3 is TGCAGCGTTGCGGAGACTAGCGGCTACGAGCAGTACTTC. Amino acids: CSVAETSGYEQYF.

Only a few counts were recorded for this clonotype. The chain carries TRBV20-1 and TRBJ2-7; TRBD1 matches 8 bases. Looked up from germline, CDR1 is DFQATT and CDR2 is SNEGSKA (reference sequence). The CDR3 extends over 15 amino acids. J was trimmed by 5 bases and V by 0 bases; bases with no gene match: 9. CDR3 protein: CSARDPSTGGHEQYF. The CDR3 DNA follows: TGCAGTGCTAGAGATCCCTCCACAGGGGGTCACGAGCAGTACTTC.

This clonotype was detected many times. The rearrangement uses TRBV28 and TRBJ1-1; D ambiguous. The CDR3 length is 17 residues. With 6 bases removed from V and 3 bases from J, the gap between germline ends came to 23 bases. Germline assignment: CDR1 MDHEN and CDR2 SYDVKM. The CDR3 coding sequence is TGTGCCAGCAGCCCCCCTCCCACCGGGGTAAGGGACACTGAAGCTTTCTTT. Amino acid sequence: CASSPPPTGVRDTEAFF.

The CDR3 spells CSASGLAGVLTYNEQFF. In DNA form, the CDR3 reads TGCAGTGCTAGCGGGCTAGCGGGAGTTCTCACCTACAATGAGCAGTTCTTC. The chain employs TRBV20-1 and TRBJ2-1; 10 nucleotides line up with TRBD2. The CDR3 length is 17 residues. V gave up 3 bases and J gave up 2 bases; unmatched junction bases: 10. CDR1 is DFQATT, CDR2 SNEGSKA, per germline (reference sequence).